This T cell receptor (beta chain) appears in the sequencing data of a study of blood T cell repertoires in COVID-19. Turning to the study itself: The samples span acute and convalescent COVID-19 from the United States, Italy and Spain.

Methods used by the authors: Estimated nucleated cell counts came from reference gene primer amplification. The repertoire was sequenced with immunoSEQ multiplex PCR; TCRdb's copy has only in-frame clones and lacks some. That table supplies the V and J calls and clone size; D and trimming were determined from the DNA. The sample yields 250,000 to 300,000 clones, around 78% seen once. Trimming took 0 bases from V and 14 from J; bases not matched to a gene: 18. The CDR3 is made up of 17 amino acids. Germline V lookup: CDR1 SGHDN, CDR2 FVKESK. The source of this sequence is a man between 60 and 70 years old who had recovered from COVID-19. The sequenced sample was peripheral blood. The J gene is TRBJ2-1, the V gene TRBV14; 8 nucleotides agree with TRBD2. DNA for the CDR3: TGTGCCAGCAGCCAAGATCTGGGTAGCGGGATACGCAAAGTGAAGTTCTTC. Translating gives CASSQDLGSGIRKVKFF.